The 18 T cell receptor beta chains given below trace back to one sample, sequenced in a study of shared clonotypes between healthy human individuals. Only in-frame clones appear in the TCRdb table, and some are missing; sequencing was by immunoSEQ multiplex PCR. There are some 800,000 clones in the sample; 80% to 95% occur only once, and around 24% lies in the top ten. It was CD45RO-negative cells, positively selected for CCR7, that made up naive CD8 cells, with terminally differentiated effector memory CD45RA+ cells excluded. Specimen: naive CD8+ T cells sorted from blood. These receptors came from a man younger than 40 in good health.

The J gene is TRBJ1-5, the V gene TRBV27; no clear D. V gave up 4 bases and J gave up 4 bases, with 29 bases separating them. Germline CDR1 and CDR2: MNHEY and SMNVEV (reference sequence). This CDR3 contains 20 residues. CDR3 protein: CASSSQPRAGGALGNQPQHF. The CDR3 DNA follows: TGTGCCAGCAGTTCGCAGCCGCGGGCAGGCGGAGCTTTAGGGAATCAGCCCCAGCATTTT.

The V call is TRBV5-5, the J call TRBJ2-1; tentative D call: TRBD2 (6 bases). Germline V gene lookup returns CDR1 SGHKS and CDR2 YYEKEE (reference sequence). Trimming took off 5 bases at V and 0 bases at J, with 12 bases between the two ends. The CDR3 spans 15 residues. This chain's CDR3 is CASSSSVNSYNEQFF. CDR3 nucleotides: TGTGCCAGCAGTTCTAGCGTAAACTCCTACAATGAGCAGTTCTTC.

This rearrangement joins TRBV28 to TRBJ2-4, with D perhaps TRBD1 (5 bases). Deletions cut 5 bases from V and 1 base from J, with 15 bases between. Looked up from germline, CDR1 is MDHEN and CDR2 is SYDVKM. The CDR3 is 16 residues long. CDR3 region: CASSPSQGQAKNIQYF. CDR3 DNA sequence: TGTGCCAGCAGTCCATCCCAGGGCCAGGCCAAAAACATTCAGTACTTC.

The V gene is TRBV7-2, the J gene TRBJ2-1; tentatively, D is TRBD2 (6 bases). The V and J ends lost 7 bases and 0 bases respectively, with 16 bases between them. CDR1 and CDR2 from the germline V gene are SGHTA and FQGNSA. The CDR3 sequence is 16 residues long. The chain's CDR3 is CASTPAGTSSYNEQFF. CDR3 bases: TGTGCCAGCACCCCGGCGGGGACGAGCTCCTACAATGAGCAGTTCTTC.

The rearrangement links TRBV28 to TRBJ1-1; D gene uncertain. In germline, CDR1 is MDHEN, CDR2 SYDVKM. This CDR3 region has 16 residues. V lost 3 bases to trimming and J lost 0 bases, with 14 bases between them. The CDR3 DNA is TGTGCCAGCAGTTTCCCCCCACGGAGATTGAACACTGAAGCTTTCTTT. Its translation: CASSFPPRRLNTEAFF.

This clone has only one observation. This sequence joins TRBV7-9 and TRBJ2-3; D is possibly TRBD1 (5 bases). The germline V gene has CDR1 SEHNR and CDR2 FQNEAQ (reference sequence). Trimming stripped 1 base from V and 4 bases from J, with 12 bases between. There are 15 residues in the CDR3. The CDR3 region is CASSLGQGSPDTQYF. The CDR3 bases are TGTGCCAGCAGCTTAGGTCAGGGCAGCCCAGATACGCAGTATTTT.

This clone was seen once. The J gene is TRBJ2-5, the V gene TRBV7-7; TRBD2 is a possible D gene (6 bases). CDR1 and CDR2 from the germline V gene are SSHAT and FNYEAQ (reference sequence). The CDR3 has 15 residues. Trimming cost V 5 bases and J 5 bases, with 18 bases left between them. Written as DNA, the CDR3 is TGTGCCAGCAGCCCCGAGACTAGTACTTGGGAGACCCAGTACTTC. Residues: CASSPETSTWETQYF.

A few counts support this clone. This chain links TRBV27 with TRBJ2-1, with D possibly TRBD1 on 6 matching bases. V was trimmed by 3 bases and J by 4 bases, leaving 13 bases between them. This CDR3 region has 15 residues. Looked up from germline, CDR1 is MNHEY and CDR2 is SMNVEV (reference sequence). The CDR3 region has the DNA TGTGCCAGCAGTTTGGCCGGGACACAGTACAATGAGCAGTTCTTC. Protein sequence: CASSLAGTQYNEQFF.

The V call is TRBV12-5, the J call TRBJ2-1; perhaps TRBD2 as D (6 bases). The germline V and J ends were trimmed by 1 base and 0 bases, with 10 bases remaining between them. Germline V CDR1 and CDR2: LGHNT, FRNRAP. The CDR3 is 16 amino acids. The DNA for the CDR3 is TGTGCTAGTGGTTTGGCCGGGACTTTCTCCTACAATGAGCAGTTCTTC. Translation gives CASGLAGTFSYNEQFF.

The chain carries TRBV28 and TRBJ2-2, with 8 bases lining up with TRBD2. J was trimmed by 2 bases and V by 4 bases; bases with no gene match: 9. Germline values: CDR1 MDHEN, CDR2 SYDVKM. The CDR3 is made up of 17 amino acids. CDR3 in DNA: TGTGCCAGCAGTTCTCCCTCGACTAGCGCAAACACCGGGGAGCTGTTTTTT. This translates into CASSSPSTSANTGELFF.

The sample holds a few counts of this clone. The V gene is TRBV30, the J gene TRBJ1-5; D is ambiguous. V lost 2 bases to trimming and J lost 6 bases, with 14 bases between them. Germline V gene lookup returns CDR1 GTSNPN and CDR2 SVGIG (reference sequence). CDR3 length: 14 residues. CDR3 region: CAWSYRQSSQPQHF. The DNA for the CDR3 is TGTGCCTGGAGTTATCGGCAGTCGAGTCAGCCCCAGCATTTT.

The CDR3 region is CASSPDRGGQERFF. The CDR3 DNA follows: TGTGCCAGCAGTCCGGACAGGGGGGGACAGGAACGGTTCTTC. The chain has TRBV27 and TRBJ2-1, with TRBD1 matching over 10 bases. The length of the CDR3 is 14 residues. Germline V gene sequence: CDR1 MNHEY, CDR2 SMNVEV (reference sequence). V was pared by 5 bases and J by 15 bases, with 13 bases of the junction left unmatched.

V usage is TRBV7-8 and J usage is TRBJ2-7, with D unresolved. Trimming cost V 2 bases and J 6 bases, with 20 bases left between them. This CDR3 contains 16 residues. CDR1 is SGHVS and CDR2 is FQNEAQ in the germline V gene. CDR3 amino acids: CASSLTAKVGWAEQYF. CDR3 coding DNA: TGTGCCAGCAGCTTAACTGCGAAAGTCGGATGGGCCGAGCAGTACTTC.

V usage is TRBV5-4 and J usage is TRBJ2-1; unclear D gene. CDR1 is SGHNT and CDR2 is YYREEE in the germline V gene (reference sequence). This CDR3 contains 11 residues. Trimming cost V 1 base and J 10 bases, with 6 bases left between them. CDR3 sequence reads: CASSLLREQFF. CDR3 in DNA: TGTGCCAGCAGCTTGCTCCGGGAGCAGTTCTTC.

Details on this clone: Other DNA sequences in the sample encode the same CDR3. The chain links TRBV28 to TRBJ1-4; 8 nucleotides line up with TRBD1. CDR1 and CDR2 (germline): MDHEN, SYDVKM. V shed 3 bases, J shed 8 bases, and the junction held 5 bases outside the gene matches. This CDR3 has 14 residues. The CDR3 nucleotides read TGTGCCAGCAGTTTTGGGACAGGAAAGGAAAAACTGTTTTTT. Protein sequence: CASSFGTGKEKLFF.

The chain links TRBV7-9 to TRBJ2-3, with 10 nucleotides matching TRBD2. V was clipped by 2 bases and J by 6 bases; unmatched bases: 17. This CDR3 has 19 residues. Germline values: CDR1 SEHNR, CDR2 FQNEAQ (reference sequence). The CDR3 spells CASSLKTVAGGTFVDTQYF. CDR3 bases: TGTGCCAGCAGCTTAAAGACGGTAGCGGGAGGCACCTTTGTGGATACGCAGTATTTT. The full variable domain, with the rest looked up from reference TRBV7-9 and TRBJ2-3, is DTGVSQNPRHKITKRGQNVTFRCDPISEHNRLYWYRQTLGQGPEFLTYFQNEAQLEKSRLLSDRFSAERPKGSFSTLEIQRTEQGDSAMYLCASSLKTVAGGTFVDTQYFGPGTRLTVL.

The CDR3 DNA reads as TGTGCCAGCAGCGAAGACGAAAACATTCAGTACTTC. Protein sequence: CASSEDENIQYF. The rearrangement uses TRBV9 and TRBJ2-4, with D uncertain. The CDR3 has 12 residues. V was cut by 3 bases and J by 5 bases, with 6 bases left in between. In germline, CDR1 is SGDLS, CDR2 YYNGEE.

This chain links TRBV9 with TRBJ1-5; D possibly corresponds to TRBD1 (5 bases). This CDR3 is built from 15 residues. Germline lookup yields CDR1 SGDLS and CDR2 YYNGEE. Trimming removed 5 bases at V and 6 bases at J, with 18 bases between. For the CDR3, the DNA is TGTGCCAGCAGTCCTAGGGACGGGCCGGGTCAGCCCCAGCATTTT. Translation: CASSPRDGPGQPQHF.